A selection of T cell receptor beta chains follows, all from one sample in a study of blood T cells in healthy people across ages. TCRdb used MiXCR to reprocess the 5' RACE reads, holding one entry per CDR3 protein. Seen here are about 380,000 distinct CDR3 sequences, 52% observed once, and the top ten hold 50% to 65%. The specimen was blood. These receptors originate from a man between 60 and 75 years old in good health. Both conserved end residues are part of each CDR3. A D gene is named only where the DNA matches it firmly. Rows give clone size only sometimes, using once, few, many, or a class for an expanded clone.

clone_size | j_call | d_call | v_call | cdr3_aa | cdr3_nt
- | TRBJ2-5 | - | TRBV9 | CASSVGVRQETQYF | TGTGCCAGCAGTGTAGGTGTGAGACAAGAGACCCAGTACTTC
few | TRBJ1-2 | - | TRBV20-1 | CSAQARGTLYGYTF | TGCAGTGCGCAGGCCAGGGGTACCCTCTATGGCTACACCTTC
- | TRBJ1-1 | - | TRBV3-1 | CASSLRTARNTEAFF | TGTGCCAGCAGCCTTCGGACGGCGAGGAACACTGAAGCTTTCTTT
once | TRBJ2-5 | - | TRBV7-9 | CASSLGIARGTQETQYF | TGTGCCAGCAGCTTAGGTATCGCGCGGGGGACACAAGAGACCCAGTACTTC
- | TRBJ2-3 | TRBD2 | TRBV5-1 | CASRGGTPTDTQYF | TGCGCCAGCAGGGGGGGGACTCCCACAGATACGCAGTATTTT
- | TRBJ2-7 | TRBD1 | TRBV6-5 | CASSRTGDAYEQYF | TGTGCCAGCAGCCGGACAGGGGACGCCTACGAGCAGTACTTC
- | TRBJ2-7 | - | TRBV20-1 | CSASTVSYEQYF | TGCAGTGCCTCCACAGTAAGCTACGAGCAGTACTTC
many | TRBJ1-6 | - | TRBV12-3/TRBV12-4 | CASSLEAGVNSPLHF | TGTGCCAGCAGTTTAGAGGCAGGGGTAAATTCACCCCTCCACTTT
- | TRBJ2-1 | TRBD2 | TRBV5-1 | CASSLWGRAGELDEQFF | TGCGCCAGCAGCTTGTGGGGACGAGCGGGGGAATTAGATGAGCAGTTCTTC
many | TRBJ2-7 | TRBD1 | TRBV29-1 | CSVEGERQGPYEQYF | TGCAGCGTTGAAGGAGAGAGACAGGGTCCCTACGAGCAGTACTTC
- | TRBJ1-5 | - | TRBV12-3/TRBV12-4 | CASSRRGFGNQPQHF | TGTGCCAGCAGCCGAAGGGGTTTTGGCAATCAGCCCCAGCATTTT
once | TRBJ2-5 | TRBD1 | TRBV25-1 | CASAEARGQGETQYF | TGTGCCAGCGCCGAAGCAAGGGGGCAAGGGGAGACCCAGTACTTC
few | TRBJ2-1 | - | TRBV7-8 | CASSSEIEQFF | TGTGCCAGCAGCTCCGAGATTGAGCAGTTCTTC
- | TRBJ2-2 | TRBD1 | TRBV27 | CASRLLPGQGAGELFF | TGTGCCAGCAGACTACTCCCGGGACAGGGTGCGGGGGAGCTGTTTTTT
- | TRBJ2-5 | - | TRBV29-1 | CSVEPGSVGGTQYF | TGCAGCGTTGAACCGGGGTCTGTTGGCGGGACCCAGTACTTC
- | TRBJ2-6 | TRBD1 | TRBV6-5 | CASSFRTGGHSGANVLTF | TGTGCCAGCAGTTTCCGGACAGGGGGCCACTCTGGGGCCAACGTCCTGACTTTC
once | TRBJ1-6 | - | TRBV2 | CANDRDTRNNSPLHF | TGTGCCAACGACCGGGACACGAGGAATAATTCACCCCTCCACTTT
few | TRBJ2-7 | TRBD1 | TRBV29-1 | CSVGQGKGEQYF | TGCAGCGTTGGACAGGGAAAGGGCGAGCAGTACTTC
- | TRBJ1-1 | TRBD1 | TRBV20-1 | CSARENRGTEAFF | TGCAGTGCTAGAGAAAACAGGGGTACTGAAGCTTTCTTT
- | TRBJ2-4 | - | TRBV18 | CASSPVDKQYF | TGTGCCAGCTCACCTGTGGACAAGCAGTACTTC
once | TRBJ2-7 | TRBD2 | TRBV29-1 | CSAHTSGYEQYF | TGCAGCGCCCACACTAGCGGCTACGAGCAGTACTTC
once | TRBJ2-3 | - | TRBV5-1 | CASSWTESTDTQYF | TGCGCCAGCTCTTGGACAGAGAGCACAGATACGCAGTATTTT
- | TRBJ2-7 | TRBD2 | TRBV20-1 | CSARSTSGRAFDEQYF | TGCAGTGCTAGGTCCACTAGCGGGAGGGCCTTTGACGAGCAGTACTTC
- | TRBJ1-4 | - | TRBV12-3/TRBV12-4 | CASSDPGTTGEKLFF | TGTGCCAGCAGTGACCCCGGGACGACGGGTGAAAAACTGTTTTTT
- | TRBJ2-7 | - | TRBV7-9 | CASGRQGYEQYF | TGTGCCAGCGGCCGGCAGGGATACGAGCAGTACTTC
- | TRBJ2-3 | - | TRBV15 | CATSSGVADTQYF | TGTGCCACCAGCTCTGGGGTGGCAGATACGCAGTATTTT
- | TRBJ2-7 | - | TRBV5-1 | CASSLLTGRGHEQYF | TGCGCCAGCAGCTTGTTGACAGGTCGGGGCCACGAGCAGTACTTC
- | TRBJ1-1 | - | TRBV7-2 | CASSLSQIPTTEAFF | TGTGCCAGCAGCTTAAGCCAGATCCCGACCACTGAAGCTTTCTTT
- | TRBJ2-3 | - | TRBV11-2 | CASSLGLRSTDTQYF | TGTGCCAGCAGCTTAGGTCTCAGAAGCACAGATACGCAGTATTTT
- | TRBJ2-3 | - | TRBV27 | CASSSRAHIDTQYF | TGTGCCAGCAGTTCCCGGGCGCACATAGATACGCAGTATTTT
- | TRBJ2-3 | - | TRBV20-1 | CSARAVGGTDTQYF | TGCAGTGCTAGAGCCGTGGGGGGTACAGATACGCAGTATTTT
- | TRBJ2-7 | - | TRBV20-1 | CSASGRKPYEQYF | TGCAGTGCTTCTGGACGGAAACCCTACGAGCAGTACTTC
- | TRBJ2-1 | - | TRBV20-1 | CSARDERVEFF | TGCAGTGCTAGAGATGAGCGGGTAGAGTTCTTC
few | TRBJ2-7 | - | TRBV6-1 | CASSESRRQGLYEQYF | TGTGCCAGCAGTGAAAGTAGGAGACAGGGACTCTACGAGCAGTACTTC
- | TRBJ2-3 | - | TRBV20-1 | CSAKRGGPDTQYF | TGCAGTGCCAAGAGGGGGGGGCCGGATACGCAGTATTTT
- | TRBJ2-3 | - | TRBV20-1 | CSVSRDFSTDTQYF | TGCAGTGTCAGTAGGGACTTTAGCACAGATACGCAGTATTTT
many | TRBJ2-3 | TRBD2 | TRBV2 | CASRVIAGISTDTQYF | TGTGCCAGCAGAGTAATAGCGGGCATTAGCACAGATACGCAGTATTTT
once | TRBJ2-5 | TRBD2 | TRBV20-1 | CSARFSGRRETQYF | TGCAGTGCTAGATTTAGCGGGAGGAGAGAGACCCAGTACTTC
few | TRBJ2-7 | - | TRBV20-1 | CSASQTVYEQYF | TGCAGTGCTAGCCAGACCGTCTACGAGCAGTACTTC
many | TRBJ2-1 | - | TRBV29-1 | CSVPKWNEQFF | TGCAGCGTTCCAAAATGGAATGAGCAGTTCTTC
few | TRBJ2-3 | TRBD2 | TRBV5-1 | CASSQGLAEITDTQYF | TGCGCCAGCAGCCAGGGACTAGCGGAGATAACAGATACGCAGTATTTT
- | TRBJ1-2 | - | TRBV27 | CASSPPGENRGYTF | TGTGCCAGCAGCCCCCCGGGGGAGAATCGCGGCTACACCTTC
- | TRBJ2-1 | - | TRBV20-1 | CSARAGLDEQFF | TGCAGTGCTAGAGCGGGGTTGGATGAGCAGTTCTTC
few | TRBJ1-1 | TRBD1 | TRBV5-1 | CASQKGARAGNTEAFF | TGCGCCAGTCAAAAGGGGGCCAGGGCGGGGAACACTGAAGCTTTCTTT
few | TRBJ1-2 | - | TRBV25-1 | CASSETAINGGYTF | TGTGCCAGCAGTGAAACGGCCATTAACGGCGGCTACACCTTC
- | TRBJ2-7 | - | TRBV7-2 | CASSTSRAASYEQYF | TGTGCCAGCAGCACCTCTCGAGCGGCCTCCTACGAGCAGTACTTC
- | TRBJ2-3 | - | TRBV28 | CASSFPPARDTQYF | TGTGCCAGCAGTTTCCCCCCAGCCAGGGATACGCAGTATTTT
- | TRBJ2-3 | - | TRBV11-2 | CASSLEGGHTDTQYF | TGTGCCAGCAGCTTAGAGGGCGGTCACACAGATACGCAGTATTTT
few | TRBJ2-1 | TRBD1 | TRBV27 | CASREQGRDEQFF | TGTGCCAGCAGAGAACAGGGGCGGGATGAGCAGTTCTTC
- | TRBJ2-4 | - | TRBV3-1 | CASSPSQRVLTLEQYF | TGTGCCAGCAGCCCTTCTCAGCGCGTCCTTACCCTTGAGCAGTACTTC
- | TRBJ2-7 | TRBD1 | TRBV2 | CASADRAYEQYF | TGTGCCAGCGCCGACAGGGCCTACGAGCAGTACTTC
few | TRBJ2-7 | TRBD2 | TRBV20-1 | CSARVLAGGSHEQYF | TGCAGTGCTAGAGTTCTAGCGGGAGGATCCCACGAGCAGTACTTC
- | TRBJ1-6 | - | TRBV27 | CASSLREYPNSPLHF | TGTGCCAGCAGTCTCCGGGAGTACCCGAATTCACCCCTCCACTTT
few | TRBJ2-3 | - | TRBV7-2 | CASSLGHASGTDTQYF | TGTGCCAGCAGCTTAGGACATGCTTCGGGCACAGATACGCAGTATTTT